The next 15 T cell receptor beta chains were all read from a single sample in a study of STAT3 mutations in large granular lymphocyte leukemia. These receptors' antigens are unknown. Profiling relied on immunoSEQ multiplex PCR, and the TCRdb table lists in-frame clones only, not all of them. The data show tens of thousands of clones, approximately 91% seen once. Findings and limits, study-wide: Every T-LGLL patient had at least one immunodominant TCRbeta clonotype.

Sequencing input: PBMCs. The receptor source for this set is a human donor with T large granular lymphocyte leukemia. Some clones in this sample may be carry-over from other donors' samples.

There are a few counts of this clone. The J gene is TRBJ2-3, the V gene TRBV7-2; maybe TRBD2 (6 bases). CDR3 length: 15 amino acids. Germline V lookup: CDR1 SGHTA, CDR2 FQGNSA. Between the trimmed V and J ends, which lost 4 bases and 1 base, there was a span of 12 bases. CDR3 sequence (DNA): TGTGCCAGCAGCTGGCCGGGACTTCGCACAGATACGCAGTATTTT. Its translation is CASSWPGLRTDTQYF.

The CDR3 nucleotides are TGTGCCAGCAGTCCAGGGGGCTGGCAGCCCCAGCATTTT. Its protein product is CASSPGGWQPQHF. The J gene is TRBJ1-5, the V gene TRBV2; 8 bases align to TRBD1. This CDR3 contains 13 residues. V gave up 5 bases and J gave up 7 bases; unmatched junction bases: 4. The germline CDR1 and CDR2 sequences are SNHLY and FYNNEI. Full variable domain (outside the CDR3, taken from reference TRBV2 and TRBJ1-5): EPEVTQTPSHQVTQMGQEVILRCVPISNHLYFYWYRQILGQKVEFLVSFYNNEISEKSEIFDDQFSVERPDGSNFTLKIRSTKLEDSAMYFCASSPGGWQPQHFGDGTRLSIL.

This chain uses TRBV21-1 with TRBJ1-2; no DNA check was done on the table's D call, TRBD1. TRBV21-1 constitutes a pseudogene. The CDR3 contains 12 residues. The CDR3 region is CASSVQGLAHTF. The CDR3 bases are TGTGCCAGCAGCGTACAGGGGCTCGCCCACACCTTC.

The gene calls are TRBV19 and TRBJ2-6; 9 nucleotides line up with TRBD2. J lost 9 bases, V lost 7 bases, and 4 bases had no gene match. Germline lookup yields CDR1 LNHDA and CDR2 SQIVND (reference sequence). The length of the CDR3 is 13 residues. The chain's CDR3 is CASKGLAVNVLTF. As DNA, the CDR3 is TGTGCCAGTAAGGGACTAGCAGTCAACGTCCTGACTTTC.

This chain links TRBV4-1 with TRBJ2-1, with D unclear. Germline loops: CDR1 MGHRA, CDR2 YSYEKL. V lost 4 bases to trimming and J lost 4 bases, with 8 bases between them. The CDR3 extends over 13 amino acids. The CDR3 DNA is TGCGCCAGCAGCCTCGAGCAGTACAATGAGCAGTTCTTC. As protein: CASSLEQYNEQFF.

The chain couples TRBV15 to TRBJ2-7; TRBD1 matches 7 bases. Losses at the gene ends were 3 bases for V and 3 bases for J; bases not matched to a gene: 2. This CDR3 region has 13 residues. Germline values: CDR1 LNHNV, CDR2 YYDKDF (reference sequence). The CDR3 spells CATSRDRNYEQYV. The CDR3 bases are TGTGCCACCAGCAGGGACAGGAACTACGAGCAGTACGTC.

The chain carries TRBV19 and TRBJ1-5; D unclear. This CDR3 contains 15 residues. Germline CDR1 is LNHDA and CDR2 is SQIVND (reference sequence). Trimming removed 9 bases at V and 1 base at J, with 16 bases between. CDR3 loop: CASSRLAVSNQPQHF. Written as DNA, the CDR3 is TGTGCCAGCTCGAGGTTGGCAGTAAGCAATCAGCCCCAGCATTTT.

The count of this clone is one. This chain uses TRBV6-1 with TRBJ1-6, with D unclear. Germline V gene data show CDR1 as MNHNS and CDR2 as SASEGT. V lost 3 bases and J lost 1, with 13 bases in between. This CDR3 is built from 17 residues. In nucleotides, the CDR3 is TGTGCCAGCAGTGATGAGGGTTTTGGGTCCTATAATTCACCCCTCCACTTT. Encoded protein: CASSDEGFGSYNSPLHF.

This sequence joins TRBV6-6 and TRBJ1-1; 8 bases agree with TRBD1. After removal of 6 bases from V and 4 bases from J, the junction contained 7 bases not matched to a gene. The CDR3 is 14 residues long. CDR1 is MNHNY, CDR2 SVGAGI, per germline (reference sequence). This chain's CDR3 is CASSQSTGVTEAFF. For the CDR3, the DNA is TGTGCCAGCAGCCAATCGACAGGGGTCACTGAAGCTTTCTTT.

This chain joins TRBV7-8 and TRBJ1-5, with TRBD1 matching over 8 bases. The CDR3 has 18 residues. With V trimmed by 2 bases and J by 0 bases, 9 bases remained unmatched. Germline V gene sequence: CDR1 SGHVS, CDR2 FQNEAQ. CDR3 sequence (DNA): TGTGCCAGCAGCTTATGGGCCGGGACAGGTGATAGCAATCAGCCCCAGCATTTT. The encoded protein is CASSLWAGTGDSNQPQHF.

This chain connects TRBV28 to TRBJ1-6, with D maybe TRBD1 (6 bases). Trimming stripped 2 bases from V and 5 bases from J, with 16 bases between. The germline gives CDR1 MDHEN, CDR2 SYDVKM. The CDR3 spans 17 residues. CDR3 sequence (DNA): TGTGCCAGCAGTTTAGTCGGGGGGCTCGGGGATAATTCACCCCTCCACTTT. Amino acid sequence: CASSLVGGLGDNSPLHF.

This sequence joins TRBV5-1 and TRBJ1-1; no clear D. Germline V gene data show CDR1 as SGHRS and CDR2 as YFSETQ. The germline V and J ends were trimmed by 1 base and 0 bases, with 10 bases remaining between them. CDR3 size: 15 residues. The CDR3 nucleotides read TGCGCCAGCAGCTTGTCGGGCGGCATGAACACTGAAGCTTTCTTT. Its translation is CASSLSGGMNTEAFF.

The rearrangement joins TRBV9 to TRBJ2-2; 9 bases agree with TRBD2. With V trimmed by 4 bases and J by 6 bases, 7 bases remained unmatched. Germline CDR1 is SGDLS and CDR2 is YYNGEE. The CDR3 is 15 residues long. The CDR3 DNA is TGTGCCAGCAGCATCGCCGGGACTAGCTCCGGGGAGCTGTTTTTT. Translation: CASSIAGTSSGELFF.

This chain links TRBV18 with TRBJ2-3, with no clear D. Trimming cost V 3 bases and J 5 bases, with 9 bases left between them. The CDR3 extends over 13 amino acids. Per germline, CDR1 KGHSH and CDR2 LQKENI. CDR3 residues: CASSPGREDTQYF. CDR3 nucleotides: TGTGCCAGCTCACCGGGTCGTGAAGATACGCAGTATTTT.

V gene TRBV4-1 combines with J gene TRBJ2-1; maybe TRBD2 (6 bases). The germline V gene has CDR1 MGHRA and CDR2 YSYEKL. V lost 3 bases and J lost 2, with 8 bases in between. CDR3 length: 14 residues. CDR3 coding DNA: TGCGCCAGCAGCCAGCTAGCGCCCTACAATGAGCAGTTCTTC. It translates to CASSQLAPYNEQFF.